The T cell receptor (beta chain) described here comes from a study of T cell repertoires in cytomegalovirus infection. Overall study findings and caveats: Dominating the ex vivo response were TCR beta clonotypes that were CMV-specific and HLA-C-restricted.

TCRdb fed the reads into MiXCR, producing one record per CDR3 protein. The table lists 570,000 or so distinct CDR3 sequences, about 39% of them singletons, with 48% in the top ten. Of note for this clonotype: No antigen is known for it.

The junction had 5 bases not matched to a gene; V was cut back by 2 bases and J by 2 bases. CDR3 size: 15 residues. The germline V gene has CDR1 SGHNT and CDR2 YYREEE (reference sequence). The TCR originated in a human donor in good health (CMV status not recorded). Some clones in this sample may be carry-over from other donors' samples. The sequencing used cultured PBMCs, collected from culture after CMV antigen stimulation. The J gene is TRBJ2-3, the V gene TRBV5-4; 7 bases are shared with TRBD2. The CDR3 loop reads CASSFPAGVTDTQYF. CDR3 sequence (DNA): TGTGCCAGCAGCTTTCCTGCGGGAGTCACAGATACGCAGTATTTT.